This TCR beta chain stems from a study of PD-1 blockade in classical Hodgkin lymphoma. The study, taken as a whole, reports: Possibly reflecting disease activity or prior therapy, repertoire differences have causes that remain undefined.

Described time point: cycle 4 day 1 (C4D1), after six to seven weeks of nivolumab. Relapse was seen in all patients after autologous stem cell transplantation, and brentuximab vedotin exposure was variable. V dropped 5 bases and J dropped 4 bases, with 20 bases sitting between them. Germline CDR1 is SEHNR and CDR2 is FQNEAQ (reference sequence). The CDR3 spans 17 residues. As regards this clone: What it binds is not known.

Profiling relied on immunoSEQ multiplex PCR, and the TCRdb table lists in-frame clones only, not all of them. The table has roughly 50,000 clones, 86% seen once. V is TRBV7-9 and J is TRBJ1-4; tentatively, D is TRBD1 (5 bases). The material was peripheral blood mononuclear cells (PBMCs), obtained before the fourth cycle of nivolumab. This clonotype was obtained from a human donor with classical Hodgkin lymphoma. The CDR3 coding sequence is TGTGCCAGCAGCCGAGGGGATTCGTCAGGGCATAATGAAAAACTGTTTTTT. This gives the protein CASSRGDSSGHNEKLFF.